Reported below is one T cell receptor (beta chain). The data originate from a study of preoperative IRX-2 immunotherapy in early breast cancer. As to treatment: preoperative locoregional IRX-2 cytokine immunotherapy. This phase Ib study tested locoregional IRX-2 cytokine immunotherapy given before surgery. The CDR3 totals 15 residues. Germline values: CDR1 LNHDA, CDR2 SQIVND (reference sequence). V gave up 6 bases and J gave up 1 base, with 14 bases separating them. Profiling relied on immunoSEQ multiplex PCR, and the TCRdb table lists in-frame clones only, not all of them. The sample lists around 62,000 clones, roughly 94% seen once, with roughly 1.8% in the top ten.

The chain couples TRBV19 to TRBJ2-3; D might be TRBD2 (6 bases). Sampling took place from a patient treated with IRX-2 immunotherapy. This TCR derives from a human donor with breast cancer. The CDR3 bases are TGTGCCAGTAGCTTGGCGGGGCGGCGCACAGATACGCAGTATTTT. Protein product: CASSLAGRRTDTQYF.